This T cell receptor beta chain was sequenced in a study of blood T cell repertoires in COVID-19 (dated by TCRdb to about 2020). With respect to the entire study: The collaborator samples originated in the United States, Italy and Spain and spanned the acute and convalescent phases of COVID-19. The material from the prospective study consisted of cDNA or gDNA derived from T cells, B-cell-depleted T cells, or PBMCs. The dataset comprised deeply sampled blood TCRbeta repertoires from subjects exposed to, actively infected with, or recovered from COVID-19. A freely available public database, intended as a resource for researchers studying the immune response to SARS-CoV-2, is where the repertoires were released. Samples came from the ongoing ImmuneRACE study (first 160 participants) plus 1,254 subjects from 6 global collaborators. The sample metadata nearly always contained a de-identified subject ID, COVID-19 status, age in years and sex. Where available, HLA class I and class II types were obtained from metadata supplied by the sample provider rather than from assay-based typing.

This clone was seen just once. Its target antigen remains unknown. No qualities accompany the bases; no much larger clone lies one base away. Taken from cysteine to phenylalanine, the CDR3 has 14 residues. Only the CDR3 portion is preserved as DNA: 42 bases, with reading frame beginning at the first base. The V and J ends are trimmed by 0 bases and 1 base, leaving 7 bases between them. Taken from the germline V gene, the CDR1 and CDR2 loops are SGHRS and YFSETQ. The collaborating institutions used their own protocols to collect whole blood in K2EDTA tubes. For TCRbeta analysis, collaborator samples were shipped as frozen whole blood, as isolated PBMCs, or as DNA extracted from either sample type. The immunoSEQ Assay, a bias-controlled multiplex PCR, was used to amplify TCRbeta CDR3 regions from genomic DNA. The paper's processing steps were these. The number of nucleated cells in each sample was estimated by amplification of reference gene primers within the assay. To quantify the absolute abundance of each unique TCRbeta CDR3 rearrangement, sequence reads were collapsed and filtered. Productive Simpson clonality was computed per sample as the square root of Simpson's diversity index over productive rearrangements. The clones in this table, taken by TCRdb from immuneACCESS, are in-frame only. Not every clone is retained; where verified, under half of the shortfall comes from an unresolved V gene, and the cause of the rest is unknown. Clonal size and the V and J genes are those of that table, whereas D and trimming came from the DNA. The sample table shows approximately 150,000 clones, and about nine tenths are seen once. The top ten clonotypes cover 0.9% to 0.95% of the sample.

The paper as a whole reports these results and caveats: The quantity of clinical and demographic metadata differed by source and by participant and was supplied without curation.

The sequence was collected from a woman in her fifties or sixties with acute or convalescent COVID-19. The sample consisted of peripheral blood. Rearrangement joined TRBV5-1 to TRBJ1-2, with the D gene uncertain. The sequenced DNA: TGCGCCAGCAGCTTGGACGGAGATAACTATGGCTACACCTTC. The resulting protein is CASSLDGDNYGYTF.